This T cell receptor (beta chain) was obtained from a study of blood T cells in healthy people across ages. The study's findings and limits: It was the long-lived donors that had more naive CD4+ cells and higher diversity than aged donors.

In the case of this clonotype: Its antigen is unknown.

Germline CDR1 reads LGHDT; CDR2 reads YNNKEL (reference sequence). Trimming removed 0 bases at V and 5 bases at J, with 8 bases between. The CDR3 spans 13 residues. Using a J-beta primer mix together with a sample-barcoded 5' primer, a second PCR was run for 7 to 11 cycles. From the 5' RACE reads, TCRdb called clonotypes with MiXCR, one entry per CDR3 protein. The table records hundreds of thousands of distinct CDR3 sequences, under 65% of them present only once. Input material: blood. V gene TRBV3-1 combines with J gene TRBJ2-7; D remains unclear. This TCR was sampled from a woman aged 80 or older in good health. The CDR3 here is CASSQEGHHEQYF. The DNA for the CDR3 is TGTGCCAGCAGCCAAGAAGGGCACCACGAGCAGTACTTC.